The 26 T cell receptor beta chains listed next were all sequenced from one sample in a study of monozygotic twins with cystic fibrosis. Assay used: immunoSEQ multiplex PCR; TCRdb lists only in-frame clones, some missing. In the table there are fewer than 20,000 clones, around 96% of which are singletons. The source material was blood. The receptors stem from a girl aged 2-10 years with cystic fibrosis.

This clone was seen a handful of times. V usage is TRBV11-3 and J usage is TRBJ1-1; no clear D gene. The CDR3 is 15 residues long. Per the germline V gene, CDR1 is SGHNT and CDR2 is YENEEA. The V end lost 2 bases, the J end lost 1 base, and 11 bases lay between the germline ends. The CDR3 sequence is CASSLFWFPNTEAFF. CDR3 DNA: TGTGCCAGCAGCTTATTCTGGTTTCCGAACACTGAAGCTTTCTTT.

The rearrangement links TRBV30 to TRBJ1-5, with a weak D call TRBD1 (5 bases). Between the trimmed V and J ends, which lost 2 bases and 0 bases, there was a span of 8 bases. Germline CDR1 reads GTSNPN; CDR2 reads SVGIG (reference sequence). The CDR3 length is 14 residues. DNA of the CDR3: TGTGCCTGGAGTCGGGACGATAGCAATCAGCCCCAGCATTTT. Its translation is CAWSRDDSNQPQHF.

V gene TRBV4-3 combines with J gene TRBJ2-7, with TRBD2 matching over 8 bases. Losses at the gene ends were 0 bases for V and 4 bases for J; bases not matched to a gene: 5. Germline V gene sequence: CDR1 LGHNA, CDR2 YSLEER. CDR3 length equals 15 residues. In DNA form, the CDR3 reads TGCGCCAGCAGCCAAGATGGTACTAGCGGATACGAGCAGTACTTC. This codes for CASSQDGTSGYEQYF.

V usage is TRBV7-2 and J usage is TRBJ2-7; either TRBD1 or TRBD2 may fit D (5 bases each). The V gene lost 1 base and the J gene lost 1 base, with 14 bases spanning the gap. CDR1 SGHTA and CDR2 FQGNSA come from the germline V gene. This CDR3 is 16 amino acids long. The CDR3 DNA reads TGTGCCAGCAGCTTAGATAGGGGAGCCCGATCCTACGAGCAGTACTTC. Its translation: CASSLDRGARSYEQYF.

The V gene is TRBV4-3, the J gene TRBJ1-2; 9 nucleotides align to TRBD1. Germline V gene lookup returns CDR1 LGHNA and CDR2 YSLEER. The CDR3 is 17 amino acids. With V trimmed by 0 bases and J by 5 bases, 10 bases remained unmatched. Written as DNA, the CDR3 is TGCGCCAGCAGCCAAGAGTTAGCTGGACAGGGGATTTATGGCTACACCTTC. Its translation is CASSQELAGQGIYGYTF.

The rearrangement uses TRBV27 and TRBJ2-3, with D maybe TRBD1 (6 bases). Deletions cut 3 bases from V and 2 bases from J, with 12 bases between. Germline CDR1 and CDR2: MNHEY and SMNVEV (reference sequence). The CDR3 spans 15 residues. The CDR3 nucleotides are TGTGCCAGCAGTTTGGGGGCGGCCCACACAGATACGCAGTATTTT. Its protein is CASSLGAAHTDTQYF.

This clone was recorded only once. V and J are TRBV6-5 and TRBJ2-5; D is possibly TRBD2 (5 bases). The germline V and J ends were trimmed by 5 bases and 5 bases, with 15 bases remaining between them. The CDR3 is 14 residues long. Germline CDR1 reads MNHEY; CDR2 reads SVGAGI. The DNA of the CDR3 is TGTGCCAGCAGTCCCCGTAGAGGGTACGAGACCCAGTACTTC. It is translated as CASSPRRGYETQYF.

The genes are TRBV10-3 and TRBJ2-2; D not resolved. The CDR3 has 12 amino acids. Per germline, CDR1 ENHRY and CDR2 SYGVKD. Trimming cost V 5 bases and J 3 bases, with 4 bases left between them. CDR3 sequence: CAISIHTGELFF. The CDR3 nucleotides are TGTGCCATCAGTATACACACCGGGGAGCTGTTTTTT.

This chain joins TRBV18 and TRBJ2-3, with 7 bases lining up with TRBD2. Germline loops: CDR1 KGHSH, CDR2 LQKENI. V lost 2 bases and J lost 4; bases outside the gene matches: 6. This CDR3 contains 15 residues. This CDR3 reads CASSPGLAEADTQYF. CDR3 DNA sequence: TGTGCCAGCTCACCAGGGCTAGCGGAAGCAGATACGCAGTATTTT.

The chain carries TRBV2 and TRBJ2-2, with a weak D call TRBD2 (5 bases). This CDR3 comprises 15 residues. CDR1 and CDR2 from the germline V gene are SNHLY and FYNNEI. Trimming shortened V by 4 bases and J by 5 bases, and 14 bases separated the two germline ends. Here the CDR3 DNA reads TGTGCCAGCAGTGCCGGGGTGGTGGGGACCGGGGAGCTGTTTTTT. It encodes CASSAGVVGTGELFF.

The V and J genes are TRBV10-1 and TRBJ1-4; D unresolved. Germline V lookup: CDR1 WNHNN, CDR2 SYGVQD (reference sequence). The CDR3 is made up of 14 amino acids. V was trimmed by 4 bases and J by 3 bases, leaving 9 bases between them. Written as DNA, the CDR3 is TGCGCCAGCAGTGCCGGAGCAGCTAATGAAAAACTGTTTTTT. Its protein product is CASSAGAANEKLFF.

The V gene is TRBV7-9, the J gene TRBJ2-5; 7 bases map to TRBD2. From germline, CDR1 is SEHNR and CDR2 FQNEAQ (reference sequence). The length of the CDR3 is 17 residues. V shed 1 base and J 0 bases; nucleotides not matched to a gene: 8. CDR3 region: CASSLGLGGGYQETQYF. The DNA of the CDR3 is TGTGCCAGCAGCTTAGGTCTAGGCGGGGGATACCAAGAGACCCAGTACTTC.

The chain has TRBV7-2 and TRBJ1-3; D remains unclear. Germline assignment: CDR1 SGHTA and CDR2 FQGNSA. This CDR3 contains 15 residues. Trimming stripped 5 bases from V and 4 bases from J, with 15 bases between. The CDR3 is CASSPEVAQGNTIYF. CDR3 sequence (DNA): TGTGCCAGCAGCCCGGAGGTGGCGCAAGGAAACACCATATATTTT.

As regards this clone: The junction and the germline gene differ at one end; a read error may be behind it. The chain uses TRBV19 and TRBJ1-5; the D is unclear. Germline V CDR1 and CDR2: LNHDA, SQIVND (reference sequence). This CDR3 is built from 12 residues. Here the CDR3 reads CASSFLGQVLYF. In DNA, the CDR3 is TGTGCCAGTAGCTTCTTAGGGCAAGTTTTGTATTTT.

The chain links TRBV4-3 to TRBJ1-2; D might be TRBD1 (5 bases). This CDR3 is 16 amino acids long. V dropped 0 bases and J dropped 3 bases, with 14 bases sitting between them. CDR1 LGHNA and CDR2 YSLEER come from the germline V gene. The CDR3 loop is CASSQDTPGRYYGYTF. The CDR3 DNA follows: TGCGCCAGCAGCCAAGACACCCCAGGGAGATACTATGGCTACACCTTC.

This chain joins TRBV27 and TRBJ1-6; TRBD1 matches at 7 bases. Germline CDR1 MNHEY, CDR2 SMNVEV (reference sequence). The J segment lost 9 bases and the V segment lost 6 bases, leaving 11 bases of the junction unmatched. The CDR3 extends over 15 amino acids. The CDR3 DNA reads as TGTGCCAGCAGCACAGGGGAGATTGGTGGTTCACCCCTCCACTTT. Protein product: CASSTGEIGGSPLHF.

This clone was observed a single time. The chain combines TRBV4-1 with TRBJ1-2, with 9 bases identical to TRBD1. The germline gives CDR1 MGHRA, CDR2 YSYEKL. CDR3 length: 15 residues. Trimming took 0 bases from V and 9 from J; bases not matched to a gene: 8. CDR3 region: CASSQESDRGISYTF. In DNA, the CDR3 is TGCGCCAGCAGCCAAGAGTCGGACAGGGGTATTAGCTACACCTTC.

The chain joins TRBV7-9 to TRBJ1-2; no definite D call. This CDR3 has 13 residues. Germline CDR1 is SEHNR and CDR2 is FQNEAQ (reference sequence). V shed 1 base and J shed 5 bases, with 8 bases lying between them. The CDR3 loop is CASSLEAGYGYTF. The CDR3 DNA reads TGTGCCAGCAGCTTAGAGGCAGGTTATGGCTACACCTTC.

The V gene is TRBV29-1, the J gene TRBJ1-1, with 9 bases fitting TRBD1. Looked up from germline, CDR1 is SQVTM and CDR2 is ANQGSEA. This CDR3 comprises 14 residues. The junction had 11 bases not matched to a gene; V was cut back by 8 bases and J by 4 bases. Here the CDR3 reads CSSWVGTGTTEAFF. CDR3 in DNA: TGCAGCTCCTGGGTCGGGACAGGGACCACTGAAGCTTTCTTT.

This clone was observed once. The chain has TRBV14 and TRBJ1-4, with D possibly being TRBD1 (5 bases). V gave up 2 bases and J gave up 8 bases, with 21 bases separating them. This CDR3 contains 17 residues. Germline CDR1 and CDR2: SGHDN and FVKESK. Here the CDR3 reads CASSQYPGETGDEKLFF. As DNA, the CDR3 is TGTGCCAGCAGCCAATACCCCGGGGAAACAGGCGACGAAAAACTGTTTTTT.

The J gene is TRBJ2-3, the V gene TRBV5-1; 8 positions agree with TRBD2. Unmatched junction bases numbered 4, after V lost 1 base and J lost 0 bases. CDR1 is SGHRS and CDR2 is YFSETQ in the germline V gene. This CDR3 spans 16 amino acids. The DNA for the CDR3 is TGCGCCAGCAGCTTGTTAGGCGGGGGGAGCACAGATACGCAGTATTTT. It encodes CASSLLGGGSTDTQYF.

This chain links TRBV5-8 with TRBJ1-5; perhaps TRBD1 as D (6 bases). The CDR3 totals 18 residues. V gave up 0 bases and J gave up 0 bases, with 16 bases separating them. Germline CDR1 reads SGHTS; CDR2 reads YDEGEE. Here the CDR3 DNA reads TGTGCCAGCAGCTTGGTTCTCTTACAGGGAAATAGCAATCAGCCCCAGCATTTT. Translated, it gives CASSLVLLQGNSNQPQHF.

The rearrangement links TRBV28 to TRBJ2-7; possibly TRBD2 for D (7 bases). CDR3 length: 14 amino acids. Between the trimmed V and J ends, which lost 6 bases and 2 bases, there was a span of 14 bases. Germline values: CDR1 MDHEN, CDR2 SYDVKM. The CDR3 coding sequence is TGTGCCAGCAGGTCGGGGGGCGTTACCTACGAGCAGTACTTC. Translating it yields CASRSGGVTYEQYF.

J is TRBJ2-1 and V is TRBV5-8; the match to TRBD2 covers 10 bases. J was trimmed by 8 bases and V by 4 bases; bases with no gene match: 15. Germline-derived CDR1 and CDR2 are SGHTS and YDEGEE. The CDR3 consists of 17 residues. The CDR3 DNA sequence: TGTGCCAGCAGCACCCCTAGCGGGAGCAGGGAAACCGATGAGCAGTTCTTC. It codes for CASSTPSGSRETDEQFF.

This sequence joins TRBV29-1 and TRBJ2-3; tentative D call: TRBD1 (5 bases). Trimming shortened V by 3 bases and J by 5 bases, and 21 bases separated the two germline ends. Germline CDR1 SQVTM, CDR2 ANQGSEA. The length of the CDR3 is 16 residues. CDR3 bases: TGCAGCGTTGAGCCGCTACGGACAACCCGCGGAGATACGCAGTATTTT. Translated, it gives CSVEPLRTTRGDTQYF.

Here the CDR3 reads CASSGGLAYNEQFF. The CDR3 region has the DNA TGTGCCAGCAGTGGTGGACTAGCGTACAATGAGCAGTTCTTC. The chain uses TRBV2 and TRBJ2-1; TRBD2 matches at 9 bases. This CDR3 has 14 residues. V shed 4 bases and J 4 bases; nucleotides not matched to a gene: 2. CDR1 and CDR2 (germline): SNHLY, FYNNEI.